This TCR beta chain derives from a study of response to subunit inactivated influenza vaccine. Study-wide results and limits: There was a suggestion from the authors that each seasonal influenza vaccination recruits few new T cells.

CDR1 and CDR2 from the germline V gene are SQVTM and ANQGSEA. The CDR3 spans 13 residues. V dropped 7 bases and J dropped 2 bases, with 11 bases sitting between them. This clonotype was picked up a small number of times. Its cognate antigen is unknown. Each CDR3 protein gets one entry after TCRdb re-called the RT-PCR reads with MiXCR. The sample contains some 500,000 distinct CDR3 sequences, 13% of which appear only once. The chain joins TRBV29-1 to TRBJ1-4; TRBD1 might be the D (5 bases). This receptor was identified in a man aged 50 or older who received an inactivated influenza vaccine. The sequencing here drew on PBMCs from blood, taken 35 to 45 days after vaccination. The CDR3 protein is CSAGGPTNEKLFF. In DNA, the CDR3 is TGCAGCGCCGGGGGACCCACTAATGAAAAACTGTTTTTT.